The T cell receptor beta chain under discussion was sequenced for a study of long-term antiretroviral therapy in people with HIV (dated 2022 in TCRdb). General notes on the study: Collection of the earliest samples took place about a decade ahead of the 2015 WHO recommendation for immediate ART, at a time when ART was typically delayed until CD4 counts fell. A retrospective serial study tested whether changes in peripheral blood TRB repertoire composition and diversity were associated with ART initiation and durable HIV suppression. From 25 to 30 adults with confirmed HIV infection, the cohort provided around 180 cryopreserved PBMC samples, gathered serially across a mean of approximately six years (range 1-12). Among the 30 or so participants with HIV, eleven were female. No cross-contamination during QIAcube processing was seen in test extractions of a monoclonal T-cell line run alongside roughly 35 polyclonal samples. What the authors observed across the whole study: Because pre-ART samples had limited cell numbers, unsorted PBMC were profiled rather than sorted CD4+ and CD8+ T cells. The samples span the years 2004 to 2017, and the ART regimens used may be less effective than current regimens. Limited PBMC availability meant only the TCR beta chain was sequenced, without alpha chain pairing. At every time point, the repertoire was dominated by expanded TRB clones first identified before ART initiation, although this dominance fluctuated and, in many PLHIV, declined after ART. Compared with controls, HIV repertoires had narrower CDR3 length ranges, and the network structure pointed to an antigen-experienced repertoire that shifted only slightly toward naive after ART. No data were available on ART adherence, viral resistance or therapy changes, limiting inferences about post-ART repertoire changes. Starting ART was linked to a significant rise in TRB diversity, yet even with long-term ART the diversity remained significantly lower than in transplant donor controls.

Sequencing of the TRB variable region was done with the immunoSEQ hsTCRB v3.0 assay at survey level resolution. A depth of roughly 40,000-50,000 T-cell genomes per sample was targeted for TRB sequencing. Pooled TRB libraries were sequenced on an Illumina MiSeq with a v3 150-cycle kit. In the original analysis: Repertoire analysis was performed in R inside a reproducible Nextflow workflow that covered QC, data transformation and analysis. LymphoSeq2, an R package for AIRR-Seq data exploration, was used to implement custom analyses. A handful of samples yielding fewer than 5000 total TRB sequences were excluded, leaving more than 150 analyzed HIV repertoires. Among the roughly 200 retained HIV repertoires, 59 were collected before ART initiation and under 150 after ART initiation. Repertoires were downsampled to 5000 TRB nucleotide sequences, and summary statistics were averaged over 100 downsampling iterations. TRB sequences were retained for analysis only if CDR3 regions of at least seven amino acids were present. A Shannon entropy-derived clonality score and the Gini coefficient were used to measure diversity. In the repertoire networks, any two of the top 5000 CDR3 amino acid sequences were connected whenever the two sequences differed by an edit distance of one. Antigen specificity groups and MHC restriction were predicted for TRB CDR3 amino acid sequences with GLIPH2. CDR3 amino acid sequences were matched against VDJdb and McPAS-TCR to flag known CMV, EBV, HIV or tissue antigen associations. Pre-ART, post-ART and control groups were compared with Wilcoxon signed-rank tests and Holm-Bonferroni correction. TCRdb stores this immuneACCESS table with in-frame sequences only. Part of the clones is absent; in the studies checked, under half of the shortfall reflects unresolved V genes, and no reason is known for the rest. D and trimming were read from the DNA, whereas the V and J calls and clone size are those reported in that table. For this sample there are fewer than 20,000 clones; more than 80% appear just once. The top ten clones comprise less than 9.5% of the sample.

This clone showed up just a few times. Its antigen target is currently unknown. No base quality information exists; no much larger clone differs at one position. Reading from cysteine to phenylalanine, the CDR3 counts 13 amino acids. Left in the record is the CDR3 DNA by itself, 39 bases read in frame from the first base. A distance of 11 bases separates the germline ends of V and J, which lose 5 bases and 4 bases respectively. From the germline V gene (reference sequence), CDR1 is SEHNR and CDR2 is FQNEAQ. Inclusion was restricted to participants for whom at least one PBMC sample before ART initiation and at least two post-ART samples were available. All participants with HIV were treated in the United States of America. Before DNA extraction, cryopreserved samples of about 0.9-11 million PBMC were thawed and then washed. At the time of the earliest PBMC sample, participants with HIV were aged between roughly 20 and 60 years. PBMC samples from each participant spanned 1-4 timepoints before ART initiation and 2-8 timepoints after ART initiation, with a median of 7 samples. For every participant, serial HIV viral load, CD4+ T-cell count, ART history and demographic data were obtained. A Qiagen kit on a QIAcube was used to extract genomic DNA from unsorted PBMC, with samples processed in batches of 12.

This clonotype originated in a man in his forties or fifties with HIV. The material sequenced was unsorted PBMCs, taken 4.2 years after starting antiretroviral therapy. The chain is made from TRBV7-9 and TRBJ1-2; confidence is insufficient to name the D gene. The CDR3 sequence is CASSLPGVYGYTF. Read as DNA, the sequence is TGTGCCAGCAGCCTGCCGGGCGTCTATGGCTACACCTTC. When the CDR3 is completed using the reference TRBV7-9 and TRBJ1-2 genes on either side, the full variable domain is DTGVSQNPRHKITKRGQNVTFRCDPISEHNRLYWYRQTLGQGPEFLTYFQNEAQLEKSRLLSDRFSAERPKGSFSTLEIQRTEQGDSAMYLCASSLPGVYGYTFGSGTRLTVV.